One and the same sample provided the 29 T cell receptor beta chains below, sequenced in a study of Ad26.COV2.S vaccination and SARS-CoV-2 variants. Treatment defined: some 19 received Ad26.COV2.S at low or high dose, single or two shots; roughly 5 received placebo; per-sample allocation not given. After the first vaccine or placebo injection, samples were drawn on day 63. Sequencing used immunoSEQ multiplex PCR; TCRdb keeps in-frame clones, though not all of them. The sample comprises 350,000 to 500,000 clones, 90% of which are singletons, and 4.3% rests with the top ten. Sequences were derived from peripheral blood, sampled in a trial of Ad26.COV2.S vaccine versus placebo. The receptor set was obtained from a person between 18 and 65 years old who received the Ad26.COV2.S COVID-19 vaccine or a placebo.

The rearrangement joins TRBV7-2 to TRBJ2-1; no clear D gene. Germline V gene lookup returns CDR1 SGHTA and CDR2 FQGNSA. The CDR3 loop spans 15 amino acids. Trimming removed 1 base from V and 5 bases from J, with 12 bases in between. The CDR3 loop reads CASSLGLGNNNEQFF. In DNA, the CDR3 is TGTGCCAGCAGCTTAGGTCTGGGCAACAACAATGAGCAGTTCTTC.

V is TRBV7-9 and J is TRBJ2-2, with 8 bases aligning to TRBD2. Germline loops: CDR1 SEHNR, CDR2 FQNEAQ (reference sequence). The J segment lost 1 base and the V segment lost 2 bases, leaving 6 bases of the junction unmatched. The CDR3 length is 17 residues. The CDR3 DNA reads as TGTGCCAGCAGCTTATGGCGGGAGGCTATGAACACCGGGGAGCTGTTTTTT. This encodes CASSLWREAMNTGELFF.

This chain joins TRBV3-1 (or the pseudogene TRBV3-2) and TRBJ2-7; 9 bases agree with TRBD1. V lost 0 bases to trimming and J lost 6 bases; unmatched junction nucleotides: 9. The CDR3 length is 16 residues. Germline V gene data show CDR1 as LGHDT and CDR2 as YNNKEL (reference sequence). The DNA of the CDR3 is TGTGCCAGCAGCCAAGATTCCGGGGGACAGGGTGGCGAGCAGTACTTC. Residues: CASSQDSGGQGGEQYF.

For the CDR3, the DNA is TGTGCCAGCAGCCCAGGGGGACAGAACACCGGGGAGCTGTTTTTT. Its translation is CASSPGGQNTGELFF. This rearrangement joins TRBV4-2 to TRBJ2-2, with 7 bases lining up with TRBD1. The germline V gene encodes CDR1 LGHNA and CDR2 YNFKEQ. The CDR3 loop spans 15 amino acids. Trimming took 4 bases from V and 1 from J; bases not matched to a gene: 3.

The chain links TRBV28 to TRBJ2-7; D unresolved. This CDR3 has 14 amino acids. The V end was cut by 5 bases, the J end by 7 bases, with 18 bases between. Germline V CDR1 and CDR2: MDHEN, SYDVKM. CDR3 sequence: CASSPLPGPEEQYF. CDR3 nucleotides: TGTGCCAGCAGTCCGCTACCGGGCCCCGAAGAGCAGTACTTC.

The V gene is TRBV7-9, the J gene TRBJ1-4; D remains unclear. V was clipped by 1 base and J by 6 bases, with 6 bases between them. Germline CDR1 reads SEHNR; CDR2 reads FQNEAQ (reference sequence). The CDR3 covers 13 residues. The DNA of the CDR3 is TGTGCCAGCAGCTTAGGTCTCGATGAAAAACTGTTTTTT. Residues: CASSLGLDEKLFF. Using reference TRBV7-9 and TRBJ1-4 for the parts outside the CDR3, the full variable domain is DTGVSQNPRHKITKRGQNVTFRCDPISEHNRLYWYRQTLGQGPEFLTYFQNEAQLEKSRLLSDRFSAERPKGSFSTLEIQRTEQGDSAMYLCASSLGLDEKLFFGSGTQLSVL.

This clone was seen a handful of times. The chain links TRBV6-5 to TRBJ1-2, with 11 bases that match TRBD1. Looked up from germline, CDR1 is MNHEY and CDR2 is SVGAGI. The CDR3 sequence is 14 residues long. V shed 6 bases and J 8 bases; nucleotides not matched to a gene: 8. The CDR3 region has the DNA TGTGCCAGCAGCGGCCCGCGGACAGGGGGCGGCTACACCTTC. Its translation is CASSGPRTGGGYTF.

This clone was seen a handful of times. The chain recombines TRBV9 with TRBJ2-1; 12 bases fit TRBD2. Germline V gives CDR1 SGDLS, CDR2 YYNGEE. The CDR3 is made up of 17 amino acids. V was clipped by 2 bases and J by 1 base; unmatched bases: 4. The CDR3 loop reads CASSVYTSGRSYNEQFF. The CDR3, as DNA: TGTGCCAGCAGCGTTTATACTAGCGGGAGGTCCTACAATGAGCAGTTCTTC.

The chain couples TRBV24-1 to TRBJ2-3, with a tentative D call TRBD2 (5 bases). The ends were cut back, 6 bases at V and 4 bases at J, with 22 bases in the middle. The germline V gene has CDR1 KGHDR and CDR2 SFDVKD. The CDR3 is 17 amino acids. CDR3 residues: CATSHRSEASPADTQYF. The CDR3 coding sequence is TGTGCCACCAGTCACCGGAGCGAGGCTAGCCCGGCAGATACGCAGTATTTT.

The V and J genes are TRBV7-8 and TRBJ2-7; D unresolved. The V and J ends lost 3 bases and 3 bases respectively, with 6 bases between them. Germline-derived CDR1 and CDR2 are SGHVS and FQNEAQ. The CDR3 has 12 amino acids. The CDR3 is CASSFLSYEQYF. CDR3 bases: TGTGCCAGCAGCTTCCTCAGCTACGAGCAGTACTTC. The full variable domain, its missing parts supplied by reference TRBV7-8 and TRBJ2-7, is GAGVSQSPRYKVAKRGQDVALRCDPISGHVSLFWYQQALGQGPEFLTYFQNEAQLDKSGLPSDRFFAERPEGSVSTLKIQRTQQEDSAVYLCASSFLSYEQYFGPGTRLTVT.

The genes are TRBV6-4 and TRBJ2-1, with 14 bases lining up with TRBD2. CDR3 length equals 14 residues. The germline V gene encodes CDR1 MRHNA and CDR2 SNTAGT. The ends lost 3 bases at V and 10 bases at J; junction bases unmatched: 2. CDR3: CASSETSGRAEQFF. The CDR3 nucleotides are TGTGCCAGCAGTGAGACTAGCGGGAGGGCAGAGCAGTTCTTC.

The V call is TRBV28, the J call TRBJ1-2; D possibly corresponds to TRBD1 (5 bases). The ends were cut back, 1 base at V and 7 bases at J, with 10 bases in the middle. CDR3 length equals 13 residues. CDR1 and CDR2 (germline): MDHEN, SYDVKM. In DNA form, the CDR3 reads TGTGCCAGCAGTTTATCGGGGGGTACTGGCTACACCTTC. Translation gives CASSLSGGTGYTF.

The rearrangement uses TRBV7-2 and TRBJ2-2; 10 bases match TRBD2. The CDR3 contains 14 residues. Losses at the gene ends were 7 bases for V and 8 bases for J; bases not matched to a gene: 7. The germline V gene encodes CDR1 SGHTA and CDR2 FQGNSA. The CDR3 protein is CASNPAGGPGELFF. In nucleotides, the CDR3 is TGTGCCAGCAATCCAGCGGGAGGGCCGGGGGAGCTGTTTTTT.

The chain has TRBV9 and TRBJ2-2; D is uncertain. The CDR3 runs 14 residues. Germline V CDR1 and CDR2: SGDLS, YYNGEE. With 4 bases removed from V and 2 bases from J, the gap between germline ends came to 9 bases. This CDR3 is CASSPRPNTGELFF. CDR3 bases: TGTGCCAGCAGCCCCCGTCCAAACACCGGGGAGCTGTTTTTT.

The V call is TRBV9, the J call TRBJ1-6; TRBD1 agrees at 7 bases. The junction had 7 bases not matched to a gene; V was cut back by 0 bases and J by 4 bases. Germline values: CDR1 SGDLS, CDR2 YYNGEE. The CDR3 length is 17 residues. The CDR3 sequence: CASSVGPSGQYNSPLHF. The CDR3 bases are TGTGCCAGCAGCGTAGGCCCCTCGGGACAGTATAATTCACCCCTCCACTTT.

The J gene is TRBJ1-4, the V gene TRBV7-8; D ambiguous. Between the trimmed V and J ends, which lost 2 bases and 4 bases, there was a span of 14 bases. The germline gives CDR1 SGHVS, CDR2 FQNEAQ. The CDR3 sequence is 16 residues long. The chain's CDR3 is CASSLTLGWGNEKLFF. CDR3 DNA sequence: TGTGCCAGCAGCTTAACCTTGGGGTGGGGTAATGAAAAACTGTTTTTT.

The gene calls are TRBV6-5 and TRBJ2-1; 7 bases fit TRBD2. With V trimmed by 2 bases and J by 7 bases, 5 bases remained unmatched. Germline V lookup: CDR1 MNHEY, CDR2 SVGAGI. This CDR3 contains 14 residues. As DNA, the CDR3 is TGTGCCAGCAGTTACGGGTGGGGGGGAAATGAGCAGTTCTTC. Translation gives CASSYGWGGNEQFF.

The V gene is TRBV10-3, the J gene TRBJ2-6, with D tentatively TRBD2 (6 bases). CDR3 length: 18 amino acids. The ends were cut back, 3 bases at V and 0 bases at J, with 15 bases in the middle. The germline V gene encodes CDR1 ENHRY and CDR2 SYGVKD. DNA of the CDR3: TGTGCCATCAGTGACCTCCGGGACGGGGGCTCTGGGGCCAACGTCCTGACTTTC. This codes for CAISDLRDGGSGANVLTF.

CDR3 region: CASSPGLAREQFF. CDR3 DNA: TGTGCCAGCAGCCCGGGACTAGCGAGAGAGCAGTTCTTC. The chain employs TRBV5-8 and TRBJ2-1; the match to TRBD2 covers 10 bases. The junction had 5 bases not matched to a gene; V was cut back by 4 bases and J by 10 bases. Germline V gene sequence: CDR1 SGHTS, CDR2 YDEGEE. This CDR3 contains 13 residues.

This chain uses TRBV28 with TRBJ2-5, with TRBD1 matching 10 bases. CDR3 size: 15 residues. With V trimmed by 7 bases and J by 4 bases, 9 bases remained unmatched. Germline V gene data show CDR1 as MDHEN and CDR2 as SYDVKM. CDR3 amino acids: CASNQDRGMGETQYF. In DNA form, the CDR3 reads TGTGCCAGCAACCAGGACAGGGGGATGGGAGAGACCCAGTACTTC.

This chain uses TRBV7-2 with TRBJ1-5; TRBD1 matches at 10 bases. Germline CDR1 is SGHTA and CDR2 is FQGNSA. J lost 5 bases, V lost 5 bases, and 6 bases had no gene match. The CDR3 extends over 15 amino acids. DNA for the CDR3: TGTGCCAGCAGCATAACCGGGACAGGGGATCAGCCCCAGCATTTT. Translating gives CASSITGTGDQPQHF. Full variable domain (outside the CDR3, taken from reference TRBV7-2 and TRBJ1-5): GAGVSQSPSNKVTEKGKDVELRCDPISGHTALYWYRQSLGQGLEFLIYFQGNSAPDKSGLPSDRFSAERTGGSVSTLTIQRTQQEDSAVYLCASSITGTGDQPQHFGDGTRLSIL.

The gene calls are TRBV7-9 and TRBJ1-2, with TRBD1 as a possible D gene (5 bases). V lost 3 bases and J lost 6, with 11 bases in between. This CDR3 has 13 residues. The germline gives CDR1 SEHNR, CDR2 FQNEAQ (reference sequence). The CDR3 loop is CASSFGTPDGYTF. CDR3 nucleotide sequence: TGTGCCAGCAGCTTCGGGACTCCCGATGGCTACACCTTC.

The chain uses TRBV4-1 and TRBJ2-3, with D perhaps matching TRBD1 or TRBD2 (5 bases each). V was shortened by 2 bases and J by 2 bases, with 14 bases between the two germline ends. Germline V gene lookup returns CDR1 MGHRA and CDR2 YSYEKL. CDR3 length: 16 residues. This chain's CDR3 is CASSQQNGATTDTQYF. CDR3 nucleotides: TGCGCCAGCAGCCAACAAAACGGGGCGACCACAGATACGCAGTATTTT.

The rearrangement joins TRBV6-2 or TRBV6-3 to TRBJ2-2, with 15 bases that match TRBD2. The CDR3 consists of 17 residues. V gave up 6 bases and J gave up 6 bases; unmatched junction bases: 8. Looked up from germline, CDR1 is MNHEY and CDR2 is SVGEGT. The CDR3 loop is CASSRGLAGGRPGELFF. In DNA form, the CDR3 reads TGTGCCAGCAGCCGGGGACTAGCGGGAGGCCGCCCCGGGGAGCTGTTTTTT.

The genes are TRBV18 and TRBJ2-5; 8 bases are shared with TRBD2. The J segment lost 1 base and the V segment lost 1 base, leaving 2 bases of the junction unmatched. This CDR3 region has 15 residues. Per the germline V gene, CDR1 is KGHSH and CDR2 is LQKENI. The CDR3 nucleotides read TGTGCCAGCTCACCACGGACTAGCAGCCAAGAGACCCAGTACTTC. Residues: CASSPRTSSQETQYF. The complete variable domain, with remaining parts taken from reference TRBV18 and TRBJ2-5, reads NAGVMQNPRHLVRRRGQEARLRCSPMKGHSHVYWYRQLPEEGLKFMVYLQKENIIDESGMPKERFSAEFPKEGPSILRIQQVVRGDSAAYFCASSPRTSSQETQYFGPGTRLLVL.

J is TRBJ2-7 and V is TRBV6-5, with D unresolved. Germline values: CDR1 MNHEY, CDR2 SVGAGI. V was cut by 7 bases and J by 4 bases, with 17 bases left in between. The CDR3 loop spans 14 amino acids. The CDR3 sequence is CASKPRVLRYEQYF. The CDR3, as DNA: TGTGCCAGCAAGCCCCGGGTGCTGAGGTACGAGCAGTACTTC.

The chain joins TRBV28 to TRBJ2-7; TRBD2 aligns across 8 bases. This CDR3 contains 14 residues. The ends lost 3 bases at V and 4 bases at J; junction bases unmatched: 5. In germline, CDR1 is MDHEN, CDR2 SYDVKM. The CDR3 loop is CASSFPGGTYEQYF. The CDR3 DNA follows: TGTGCCAGCAGTTTCCCGGGGGGGACTTACGAGCAGTACTTC.

This chain connects TRBV24-1 to TRBJ2-3; maybe TRBD1 (6 bases). CDR1 KGHDR and CDR2 SFDVKD come from the germline V gene. V was pared by 3 bases and J by 0 bases, with 15 bases between. This CDR3 region has 17 residues. CDR3 coding DNA: TGTGCCACCAGTGATCCCCGGATGGGGGCTAGCACAGATACGCAGTATTTT. This sequence encodes CATSDPRMGASTDTQYF.

This chain links TRBV29-1 with TRBJ2-7; D gene ambiguous. CDR1 and CDR2 from the germline V gene are SQVTM and ANQGSEA. V lost 2 bases and J 0 bases, leaving 14 bases between the germline ends. The CDR3 spans 15 residues. CDR3 sequence (DNA): TGCAGCGTTGAATATCGGACGGAGAACTCCTACGAGCAGTACTTC. Residues: CSVEYRTENSYEQYF.